The present entry profiles one T cell receptor (beta chain) with its context. This specimen comes from a study of blood T cell repertoires in COVID-19. TCRdb keeps only in-frame clones here, not all; method: immunoSEQ multiplex PCR. The data show approximately 260,000 clones, 86% seen once. The CDR3 is 12 residues long. Trimming removed 6 bases from V and 7 bases from J, with 13 bases in between. CDR1 and CDR2 from the germline V gene are SGHNT and YENEEA. The chain is built from TRBV11-3 and TRBJ2-7, with D possibly being TRBD2 (6 bases). Sequenced sample: peripheral blood. This clonotype originated in a man aged 18 to 30 with active or convalescent COVID-19. Here the CDR3 reads CASSPGTGEQYF. The DNA for the CDR3 is TGTGCCAGCAGTCCTGGGACTGGGGAGCAGTACTTC. Combining the CDR3 with reference TRBV11-3 and TRBJ2-7 gives the whole variable domain EAGVVQSPRYKIIEKKQPVAFWCNPISGHNTLYWYLQNLGQGPELLIRYENEEAVDDSQLPKDRFSAERLKGVDSTLKIQPAELGDSAVYLCASSPGTGEQYFGPGTRLTVT.